One sample yielded the 27 T cell receptor beta chains listed below, sequenced in a study of blood T cell repertoires in COVID-19. Clones were sequenced by immunoSEQ multiplex PCR, and TCRdb holds only the in-frame ones, with some missing. This repertoire shows about 55,000 clones, 65% to 90% found once; its top ten account for approximately 12%. The sample taken for sequencing was peripheral blood. The receptors here all came from a human donor in a cohort sampled during active COVID-19.

The sample holds one count of this clone. The J gene is TRBJ1-1, the V gene TRBV4-2; D may be TRBD1 (5 bases). CDR3 length equals 15 residues. The V end was cut by 7 bases, the J end by 4 bases, with 19 bases between. Germline V gene sequence: CDR1 LGHNA, CDR2 YNFKEQ. The CDR3 spells CASTSIEQGGTEAFF. The CDR3 DNA reads as TGTGCCAGCACCTCGATCGAGCAGGGTGGCACTGAAGCTTTCTTT.

The chain links TRBV3-1 (or the pseudogene TRBV3-2) to TRBJ1-3; 8 nucleotides match TRBD1. Germline CDR1 LGHDT, CDR2 YNNKEL (reference sequence). The V gene end was trimmed by 0 bases and the J gene end by 14 bases; junction bases not matched to a gene: 6. The CDR3 extends over 13 amino acids. This chain's CDR3 is CASSQDGDRHLYF. The CDR3 coding sequence is TGTGCCAGCAGCCAAGATGGGGACAGGCACCTATATTTT.

The rearrangement joins TRBV6-2 or TRBV6-3 to TRBJ1-3; D gene ambiguous. Trimming took 2 bases from V and 0 from J, leaving 5 bases between them. Germline V gene sequence: CDR1 MNHEY, CDR2 SVGEGT. The CDR3 loop spans 14 amino acids. The CDR3 protein is CASSYGLSGNTIYF. The CDR3 nucleotides read TGTGCCAGCAGTTACGGGCTCTCTGGAAACACCATATATTTT.

V usage is TRBV5-4 and J usage is TRBJ2-5; 10 bases agree with TRBD2. The CDR3 covers 14 residues. CDR1 and CDR2 (germline): SGHNT, YYREEE (reference sequence). The J segment lost 2 bases and the V segment lost 4 bases, leaving 2 bases of the junction unmatched. DNA of the CDR3: TGTGCCAGCAGCCAAGCGGGAGGGCAAGAGACCCAGTACTTC. This translates into CASSQAGGQETQYF.

This sequence joins TRBV7-6 and TRBJ2-1; 10 bases map to TRBD2. Trimming removed 5 bases from V and 6 bases from J; junction bases left unmatched: 7. CDR1 and CDR2 (germline): SGHVS, FNYEAQ. This CDR3 spans 15 amino acids. Here the CDR3 DNA reads TGTGCCAGCAGCCCCCTAGCGGGAGACGGCAATGAGCAGTTCTTC. Its protein product is CASSPLAGDGNEQFF.

This clone was observed once. The chain has TRBV28 and TRBJ2-7; D is possibly TRBD1 (5 bases). There are 16 residues in the CDR3. V lost 2 bases to trimming and J lost 6 bases, with 20 bases between them. CDR1 is MDHEN and CDR2 is SYDVKM in the germline V gene. The CDR3 reads CASSLITGVHLGEQYF. In nucleotides, the CDR3 is TGTGCCAGCAGTTTAATAACAGGCGTCCATCTAGGCGAGCAGTACTTC.

This chain connects TRBV9 to TRBJ2-1; 7 positions agree with TRBD1. The germline V gene has CDR1 SGDLS and CDR2 YYNGEE. Losses at the gene ends were 0 bases for V and 4 bases for J; bases not matched to a gene: 7. The CDR3 has 16 residues. Here the CDR3 reads CASSVDWQGVYNEQFF. CDR3 nucleotide sequence: TGTGCCAGCAGCGTAGATTGGCAGGGGGTGTACAATGAGCAGTTCTTC.

This clone was seen just once. The V and J genes are TRBV7-8 and TRBJ1-1; TRBD1 might be the D (5 bases). CDR1 and CDR2 (germline): SGHVS, FQNEAQ. CDR3 size: 13 residues. V lost 5 bases, J lost 7 bases, and 14 bases lay in between. CDR3 amino acids: CASSVDSSLEAFF. The CDR3 nucleotides are TGTGCCAGCAGCGTCGACAGCTCCCTTGAAGCTTTCTTT.

The chain carries TRBV30 and TRBJ2-1, with D maybe TRBD2 (6 bases). From germline, CDR1 is GTSNPN and CDR2 SVGIG (reference sequence). The CDR3 has 15 residues. V lost 1 base and J 1 base, leaving 11 bases between the germline ends. The CDR3 nucleotides read TGTGCCTGGAGTGCCGGGAGTAAGTCCTACAATGAGCAGTTCTTC. As protein: CAWSAGSKSYNEQFF.

V and J are TRBV5-4 and TRBJ2-3, with 9 bases fitting TRBD2. Germline CDR1 reads SGHNT; CDR2 reads YYREEE (reference sequence). V shed 2 bases and J 2 bases; nucleotides not matched to a gene: 12. This CDR3 has 18 residues. Here the CDR3 reads CASSFAWREGLNTDTQYF. Written as DNA, the CDR3 is TGTGCCAGCAGCTTTGCTTGGCGGGAGGGTCTAAACACAGATACGCAGTATTTT.

This clone is a singleton in its sample. V is TRBV9 and J is TRBJ1-1; D ambiguous. Trimming stripped 0 bases from V and 0 bases from J, with 3 bases between. The CDR3 contains 13 residues. CDR1 and CDR2 (germline): SGDLS, YYNGEE. The CDR3 loop reads CASSVVVNTEAFF. For the CDR3, the DNA is TGTGCCAGCAGCGTAGTAGTGAACACTGAAGCTTTCTTT. The variable domain in full, with the rest retrieved from reference TRBV9 and TRBJ1-1, is DSGVTQTPKHLITATGQRVTLRCSPRSGDLSVYWYQQSLDQGLQFLIQYYNGEERAKGNILERFSAQQFPDLHSELNLSSLELGDSALYFCASSVVVNTEAFFGQGTRLTVV.

The chain is built from TRBV27 and TRBJ1-5; D gene ambiguous. Trimming left V 0 bases short and J 4 bases short, with 13 bases between. From germline, CDR1 is MNHEY and CDR2 SMNVEV (reference sequence). CDR3 size: 16 residues. CDR3 sequence (DNA): TGTGCCAGCAGTTTATCGCGAGGTAGAGGAAATCAGCCCCAGCATTTT. This sequence encodes CASSLSRGRGNQPQHF.

This chain links TRBV28 with TRBJ2-5; 7 bases fit TRBD1. Germline V gene lookup returns CDR1 MDHEN and CDR2 SYDVKM. Trimming took 7 bases from V and 5 from J; bases not matched to a gene: 7. CDR3 length: 13 amino acids. Here the CDR3 DNA reads TGTGCCAGCAAGGACAGGAGCGGTGAGACCCAGTACTTC. This translates into CASKDRSGETQYF.

A single count supports this clone. The rearrangement joins TRBV7-3 to TRBJ2-3; 7 bases align to TRBD2. V gave up 5 bases and J gave up 2 bases; unmatched junction bases: 7. Germline CDR1 and CDR2: SGHTA and FQGTGA. The CDR3 is made up of 15 amino acids. DNA for the CDR3: TGTGCCAGCAGCCCGAGGGAGGGAACCACAGATACGCAGTATTTT. Its translation: CASSPREGTTDTQYF.

This clone is a singleton in its sample. The chain carries TRBV28 and TRBJ2-7; 8 bases fit TRBD1. The V segment lost 2 bases and the J segment 2 bases; nucleotides outside the gene matches: 8. CDR1 is MDHEN, CDR2 SYDVKM, per germline. The CDR3 has 16 amino acids. CDR3 amino acids: CASSLAFGTGTYEQYF. As DNA, the CDR3 is TGTGCCAGCAGTTTAGCTTTCGGGACAGGAACCTACGAGCAGTACTTC.

This chain links TRBV28 with TRBJ2-1, with TRBD2 matching over 10 bases. This CDR3 has 14 amino acids. Germline CDR1 is MDHEN and CDR2 is SYDVKM. Losses at the gene ends were 5 bases for V and 7 bases for J; bases not matched to a gene: 5. Here the CDR3 reads CASSLAGALNEQFF. The CDR3 coding sequence is TGTGCCAGCAGTCTAGCGGGAGCGCTGAATGAGCAGTTCTTC.

The chain combines TRBV6-5 with TRBJ2-5, with D unclear. Deletions cut 4 bases from V and 5 bases from J, with 14 bases between. The CDR3 totals 14 residues. Germline loops: CDR1 MNHEY, CDR2 SVGAGI. CDR3 sequence (DNA): TGTGCCAGCAGTTCCTTACAGATTCCGGAGACCCAGTACTTC. As protein: CASSSLQIPETQYF.

The chain joins TRBV4-1 to TRBJ2-2, with 7 nucleotides matching TRBD1. This CDR3 spans 15 amino acids. Trimming at V came to 0 bases and at J to 5 bases, leaving 3 bases not matched to a gene. Germline CDR1 reads MGHRA; CDR2 reads YSYEKL. The CDR3 sequence is CASSQDRTGTGELFF. The CDR3, as DNA: TGCGCCAGCAGCCAAGATAGGACAGGTACCGGGGAGCTGTTTTTT.

The chain combines TRBV18 with TRBJ2-7; the D is unclear. In germline, CDR1 is KGHSH, CDR2 LQKENI. The CDR3 extends over 13 amino acids. Trimming took 1 base from V and 8 from J, leaving 12 bases between them. This CDR3 is CASSPRSNTQQYF. CDR3 in DNA: TGTGCCAGCTCACCACGAAGTAACACGCAGCAGTACTTC. The whole variable domain, remainder taken from reference TRBV18 and TRBJ2-7, is NAGVMQNPRHLVRRRGQEARLRCSPMKGHSHVYWYRQLPEEGLKFMVYLQKENIIDESGMPKERFSAEFPKEGPSILRIQQVVRGDSAAYFCASSPRSNTQQYFGPGTRLTVT.

This clone is medium-sized (0.01 to 0.1%) in the sample. The chain is built from TRBV10-3 and TRBJ2-7, with D uncertain. The CDR3 sequence is 14 residues long. V was trimmed by 5 bases and J by 6 bases, leaving 17 bases between them. CDR1 is ENHRY and CDR2 is SYGVKD in the germline V gene. The CDR3 spells CAISLQVNTLEQYF. The CDR3 nucleotides read TGTGCCATCAGTTTGCAAGTCAATACTCTCGAGCAGTACTTC.

This clone was observed a single time. This sequence joins TRBV9 and TRBJ2-1; TRBD2 matches 10 bases. V lost 2 bases, J lost 4 bases, and 15 bases stayed unmatched. The CDR3 sequence is 19 residues long. From germline, CDR1 is SGDLS and CDR2 YYNGEE. The DNA of the CDR3 is TGTGCCAGCAGCGTCTTACCGATTTCTAGGACTAGCGGTTACAATGAGCAGTTCTTC. This translates into CASSVLPISRTSGYNEQFF.

The chain combines TRBV5-1 with TRBJ1-1; D perhaps matches TRBD1 (5 bases). V gave up 0 bases and J gave up 0 bases, with 12 bases separating them. CDR1 and CDR2 (germline): SGHRS, YFSETQ. The CDR3 is 16 amino acids. The DNA for the CDR3 is TGCGCCAGCAGCTTGGGGACACTAGCGATGAACACTGAAGCTTTCTTT. Residues: CASSLGTLAMNTEAFF.

The chain recombines TRBV5-1 with TRBJ2-7; possibly TRBD2 for D (7 bases). CDR3 length: 14 residues. In germline, CDR1 is SGHRS, CDR2 YFSETQ. Trimming took off 4 bases at V and 5 bases at J, with 16 bases between the two ends. In DNA form, the CDR3 reads TGCGCCAGCAGCCTCGGGCCGGGGGGCGACGAGCAGTACTTC. Residues: CASSLGPGGDEQYF.

The rearrangement links TRBV5-1 to TRBJ2-1; 7 bases are shared with TRBD2. The length of the CDR3 is 17 residues. CDR1 and CDR2 (germline): SGHRS, YFSETQ. V was clipped by 3 bases and J by 12 bases; unmatched bases: 21. DNA for the CDR3: TGCGCCAGCAGCTATGGACTAGGAGCGGGACCCGACAATTCGCAGTTCTTC. It encodes CASSYGLGAGPDNSQFF.

This chain connects TRBV6-4 to TRBJ2-1; D possibly corresponds to TRBD1 (6 bases). V dropped 5 bases and J dropped 1 base, with 15 bases sitting between them. CDR1 and CDR2 (germline): MRHNA, SNTAGT. This CDR3 spans 16 amino acids. CDR3 DNA sequence: TGTGCCAGCAGTCGTGCCACAGGGTCATCCTACAATGAGCAGTTCTTC. Encoded protein: CASSRATGSSYNEQFF.

The CDR3 loop is CASSSLPDSAGELFF. CDR3 bases: TGCGCCAGCAGCTCCCTTCCCGACAGCGCCGGGGAGCTGTTTTTT. This rearrangement joins TRBV5-1 to TRBJ2-2; TRBD1 is a possible D gene (5 bases). This CDR3 spans 15 amino acids. The germline V and J ends were trimmed by 3 bases and 6 bases, with 15 bases remaining between them. Germline assignment: CDR1 SGHRS and CDR2 YFSETQ.

J is TRBJ2-7 and V is TRBV6-6; tentatively, D is TRBD2 (5 bases). The germline CDR1 and CDR2 sequences are MNHNY and SVGAGI (reference sequence). This CDR3 contains 15 residues. Trimming removed 5 bases at V and 2 bases at J, with 16 bases between. The CDR3 region has the DNA TGTGCCAGCAGTCCAACTAGTAACGTCGCCTACGAGCAGTACTTC. The encoded protein is CASSPTSNVAYEQYF.